A selection of T cell receptor beta chains follows, all from one sample in a study of blood T cell repertoires in COVID-19. Assay: immunoSEQ multiplex PCR; the TCRdb copy retains only in-frame clones and omits some. Among about 130,000 clones listed, around 81% were seen once. Material: peripheral blood. The receptors derive from a man aged 25-45 years with COVID-19, enrolled during active disease. The CDR3 runs from the conserved cysteine through the conserved F or W. The D gene is left open where the match is weak. Size tells how often a clone was seen (once, few, many) or the class of an expanded clone, and some rows leave it out.

v_call	d_call	j_call	clone_size	cdr3_aa	cdr3_nt
TRBV6-1	NA	TRBJ1-1	NA	CASGLYTEAFF	TGTGCCAGCGGACTATACACTGAAGCTTTCTTT
TRBV6-1	NA	TRBJ2-1	NA	CASSEAGGASYNEQFF	TGTGCCAGCAGTGAAGCTGGGGGGGCCAGCTACAATGAGCAGTTCTTC
TRBV11-3	NA	TRBJ2-1	NA	CASSFAPSAHEQFF	TGTGCCAGCAGCTTCGCTCCTAGCGCTCATGAGCAGTTCTTC
TRBV28	NA	TRBJ2-7	NA	CAATSQGEFYEQYF	TGTGCCGCCACGAGCCAGGGCGAATTCTACGAGCAGTACTTC
TRBV19	NA	TRBJ2-7	NA	CASSIEAGAIYEQYF	TGTGCCAGTAGTATAGAGGCAGGGGCGATCTACGAGCAGTACTTC
TRBV5-1	TRBD1	TRBJ1-1	NA	CASSYATGGTATEAFF	TGCGCCAGCAGCTACGCGACAGGGGGGACGGCCACTGAAGCTTTCTTT
TRBV18	TRBD1	TRBJ2-5	NA	CASSLTQGAAETQYF	TGTGCCAGCTCACTAACACAGGGGGCAGCGGAGACCCAGTACTTC
TRBV2	TRBD2	TRBJ2-3	NA	CASTEHPGLATQYF	TGTGCCAGCACCGAACACCCGGGACTAGCTACGCAGTATTTT
TRBV6-4	NA	TRBJ2-3	NA	CASSDGSGGTDTQYF	TGTGCCAGCAGTGACGGGTCCGGGGGCACAGATACGCAGTATTTT
TRBV2	NA	TRBJ1-2	NA	CASSEGVQGYGYTF	TGTGCCAGCAGTGAGGGCGTTCAGGGGTATGGCTACACCTTC
TRBV6-1	NA	TRBJ2-7	NA	CASSELVGRNYEQYF	TGTGCCAGCAGTGAACTAGTCGGGAGAAACTACGAGCAGTACTTC
TRBV2	NA	TRBJ2-2	NA	CASRSGSGELFF	TGTGCCAGCAGGTCTGGCTCCGGGGAGCTGTTTTTT
TRBV7-3	NA	TRBJ2-1	NA	CASSLNKYNEQFF	TGTGCCAGCAGCTTAAACAAGTACAATGAGCAGTTCTTC
TRBV19	TRBD1	TRBJ2-7	NA	CASSIGRDRGLDEQYF	TGTGCCAGTAGTATAGGCCGGGACAGGGGATTGGACGAGCAGTACTTC
TRBV5-6	NA	TRBJ2-5	NA	CASSGAAGTPIPRSRTQYF	TGTGCCAGCAGCGGGGCCGCCGGGACACCTATCCCCAGATCGCGGACCCAGTACTTC
TRBV4-1	TRBD1	TRBJ2-3	NA	CASSLGTVPDTQYF	TGCGCCAGCAGCCTGGGGACAGTCCCAGATACGCAGTATTTT
TRBV12-3/TRBV12-4	NA	TRBJ2-3	NA	CASSFESDTQYF	TGTGCCAGCAGTTTCGAGTCAGATACGCAGTATTTT
TRBV7-9	NA	TRBJ2-6	once	CASSPVGPSSGANVLTF	TGTGCCAGCAGCCCCGTGGGGCCTTCCTCTGGGGCCAACGTCCTGACTTTC
TRBV28	TRBD1	TRBJ1-2	NA	CASSNRGQPYGYTF	TGTGCCAGCAGTAACCGGGGACAGCCTTATGGCTACACCTTC
TRBV7-9	NA	TRBJ1-4	NA	CASSLGAGTGEKLFF	TGTGCCAGCAGCTTAGGTGCAGGGACTGGGGAAAAACTGTTTTTT
TRBV15	NA	TRBJ2-3	few	CATSRILDNTDTQYF	TGTGCCACCAGCAGAATCCTGGACAACACAGATACGCAGTATTTT
TRBV29-1	NA	TRBJ1-2	NA	CSVDSLAPFHGYTF	TGCAGCGTTGACAGTTTAGCCCCCTTCCATGGCTACACCTTC
TRBV5-5	NA	TRBJ2-3	NA	CASSLIRNRYTDTQYF	TGTGCCAGCAGCTTGATTCGGAACAGGTACACAGATACGCAGTATTTT
TRBV4-1	NA	TRBJ2-1	NA	CASSQGESGGYEQFF	TGCGCCAGCAGCCAAGGAGAGAGTGGGGGCTATGAGCAGTTCTTC
TRBV27	TRBD2	TRBJ2-2	NA	CASSRTSGSGRTGELFF	TGTGCCAGCAGTCGTACTAGCGGGAGCGGTCGGACCGGGGAGCTGTTTTTT
TRBV30	TRBD1	TRBJ1-5	once	CAWSGFSGTGGNQPQHF	TGTGCCTGGAGCGGATTTTCCGGGACAGGGGGGAATCAGCCCCAGCATTTT
TRBV14	NA	TRBJ1-1	NA	CASSQEWREATEAFF	TGTGCCAGCAGCCAAGAGTGGCGGGAGGCCACTGAAGCTTTCTTT
TRBV4-2	TRBD1	TRBJ1-6	medium-sized	CASSQEFKGANSPLHF	TGTGCCAGCAGCCAAGAATTCAAGGGGGCCAATTCACCCCTCCACTTT
TRBV10-3	NA	TRBJ1-2	NA	CAISEPKTVPLYGYTF	TGTGCCATCAGTGAGCCGAAGACAGTTCCTCTGTATGGCTACACCTTC
TRBV6-5	NA	TRBJ1-5	NA	CASSRGWREQPQHF	TGTGCCAGCAGCCGGGGCTGGAGGGAGCAGCCCCAGCATTTT
TRBV24-1	NA	TRBJ1-1	NA	CATKGVNTEAFF	TGTGCAACCAAAGGGGTAAACACTGAAGCTTTCTTT
TRBV28	NA	TRBJ1-5	NA	CASSFVSGNQPQHF	TGTGCCAGCAGTTTTGTCAGCGGCAATCAGCCCCAGCATTTT
TRBV27	TRBD1	TRBJ1-2	NA	CASSLISGTGATNYGYTF	TGTGCCAGCAGTTTAATATCCGGGACAGGGGCCACTAACTATGGCTACACCTTC
TRBV4-3	TRBD1	TRBJ1-1	NA	CASSQRGDRLTEAFF	TGCGCCAGCAGCCAAAGAGGGGACAGACTCACTGAAGCTTTCTTT
TRBV10-3	NA	TRBJ2-3	NA	CAISGAEGQYF	TGTGCCATCAGTGGAGCTGAGGGGCAGTATTTT
TRBV19	NA	TRBJ1-3	NA	CASSAGLSGNTIYF	TGTGCCAGTAGTGCCGGACTCTCTGGAAACACCATATATTTT
TRBV7-8	TRBD2	TRBJ2-2	NA	CASSYLAGGRTGELFF	TGTGCCAGCAGCTATCTAGCGGGGGGGCGTACCGGGGAGCTGTTTTTT
TRBV2	TRBD1	TRBJ2-7	NA	CASSGGTGIGEQYF	TGTGCCAGCAGTGGAGGGACAGGGATCGGCGAGCAGTACTTC
TRBV3-1/TRBV3-2	NA	TRBJ2-1	NA	CASSQGVQGLFF	TGTGCCAGCAGCCAAGGGGTCCAGGGGCTGTTCTTC
TRBV28	NA	TRBJ1-2	few	CASSLQQSQLYGYTF	TGTGCCAGCAGTTTACAACAGAGTCAGCTATATGGCTACACCTTC
TRBV6-2/TRBV6-3	NA	TRBJ1-4	NA	CASSPLGMPNEKLFF	TGTGCCAGCAGCCCACTTGGTATGCCCAATGAAAAACTGTTTTTT